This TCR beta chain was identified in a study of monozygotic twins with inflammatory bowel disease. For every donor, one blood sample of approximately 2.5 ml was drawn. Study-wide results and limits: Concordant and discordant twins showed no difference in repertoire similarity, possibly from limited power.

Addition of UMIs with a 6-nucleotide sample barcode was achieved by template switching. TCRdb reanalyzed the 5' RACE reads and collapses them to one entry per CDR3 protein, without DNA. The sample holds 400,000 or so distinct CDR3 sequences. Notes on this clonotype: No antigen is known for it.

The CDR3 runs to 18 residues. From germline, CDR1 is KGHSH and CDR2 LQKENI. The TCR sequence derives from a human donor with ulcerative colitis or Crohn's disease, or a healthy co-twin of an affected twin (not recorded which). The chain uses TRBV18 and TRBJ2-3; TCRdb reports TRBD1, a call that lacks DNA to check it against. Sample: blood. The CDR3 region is CASSPPRTGVIIADTQYF.